These 2 T cell receptor beta chains were all obtained from the same sample, sequenced in a study of identifying expanded T cells in peripheral blood. Profiled with immunoSEQ multiplex PCR; TCRdb holds only in-frame clones, not every one. The repertoire consists of tens of thousands of clones, with 88% occurring once and the leading ten covering around a fifth. The sequencing input was blood. All receptors come from a person between 18 and 70 years old in good health.

V and J are TRBV11-2 and TRBJ1-4; D not certain. V was cut by 7 bases and J by 4 bases, with 16 bases left in between. Germline assignment: CDR1 SGHAT and CDR2 FQNNGV. The CDR3 consists of 15 residues. CDR3 region: CASNPSTRFNEKLFF. The CDR3 DNA is TGTGCCAGCAACCCTTCGACACGGTTTAATGAAAAACTGTTTTTT.

This chain uses TRBV7-9 with TRBJ2-7, with 8 positions matching TRBD1. CDR1 is SEHNR and CDR2 is FQNEAQ in the germline V gene (reference sequence). J lost 4 bases, V lost 4 bases, and 6 bases had no gene match. CDR3 length equals 14 residues. CDR3 in amino acids: CASSSGTGIYEQYF. As DNA, the CDR3 is TGTGCCAGCAGCTCCGGGACAGGAATATACGAGCAGTACTTC.